One sample yielded the 15 T cell receptor beta chains listed below, sequenced in a study of T cell repertoires in cytomegalovirus infection (dated by TCRdb to the late 2010s). In light of the paper, this sample's treatment or condition label describes: in vitro stimulation with specific CMV peptide epitopes to enrich CMV-specific T cells. What these receptors recognize is not known. For sequencing, an Illumina HiSeq 1500 was employed. TCRdb trimmed public reads at Q25 via fastp, called clones via MiXCR and kept in-frame beta chains. Each entry merges the rows of one CDR3 protein and shows their most common DNA and genes. For this sample there are approximately 1,000,000 distinct CDR3 sequences; 31% appear just once. Around 15% of the sample rests with the top ten. Sequencing was performed on cultured CD8+ T cells from PBMCs, taken from culture after CMV antigen stimulation. The source of these receptors is a human donor in good health (CMV status not recorded). Some clones in this sample may be carry-over from other donors' samples.

V and J are TRBV2 and TRBJ1-2, with D possibly being TRBD1 (6 bases). This CDR3 spans 15 amino acids. Per the germline V gene, CDR1 is SNHLY and CDR2 is FYNNEI. Trimming cost V 1 base and J 8 bases, with 17 bases left between them. The CDR3 loop is CASSEERQEVEGYTF. CDR3 coding DNA: TGTGCCAGCAGTGAAGAGAGACAGGAGGTTGAGGGCTACACCTTC.

Points on this clonotype: Mismatch with germline at one junction end may stem from a read error. This rearrangement joins TRBV2 to TRBJ1-6; D call uncertain. The CDR3 loop spans 14 amino acids. Germline V gene lookup returns CDR1 SNHLY and CDR2 FYNNEI. The CDR3 DNA is TGTGCCAGCAGTGACAACGGGTTAAATTTACCCCTCCACTTT. It is translated as CASSDNGLNLPLHF.

The chain links TRBV4-1 to TRBJ2-1; D possibly corresponds to TRBD2 (7 bases). Germline V lookup: CDR1 MGHRA, CDR2 YSYEKL. V was pared by 6 bases and J by 12 bases, with 18 bases between. The CDR3 is made up of 13 amino acids. The CDR3 DNA is TGCGCCAGCAGTATATCGGGGGGCCAGGGGCAGTTCTTC. This gives the protein CASSISGGQGQFF.

This clonotype was counted between two and nine times. The chain recombines TRBV19 with TRBJ1-1; tentatively, D is TRBD1 (6 bases). The CDR3 consists of 13 residues. V was trimmed by 7 bases and J by 6 bases, leaving 15 bases between them. The germline CDR1 and CDR2 sequences are LNHDA and SQIVND (reference sequence). This CDR3 is CASTSTGFSEAFF. CDR3 DNA sequence: TGTGCCAGTACCAGTACAGGGTTCTCTGAAGCTTTCTTT.

The gene calls are TRBV4-1 and TRBJ2-7, with D maybe TRBD1 (5 bases). The CDR3 is made up of 14 amino acids. The germline V gene has CDR1 MGHRA and CDR2 YSYEKL. CDR3 in amino acids: CAGSQDWGSYEQYV. CDR3 bases: TGCGCCGGCAGCCAAGATTGGGGCAGCTACGAGCAGTACGTC.

This clonotype was counted a few times. This sequence joins TRBV6-1 and TRBJ1-6; D not resolved. CDR3 size: 18 residues. The V gene's germline CDR1 is MNHNS and CDR2 SASEGT. V shed 5 bases and J shed 0 bases, with 17 bases lying between them. CDR3: CASSFSPLTDSYNSPLHF. The CDR3 DNA is TGTGCCAGCAGTTTTTCACCCCTGACGGACTCCTATAATTCACCCCTCCACTTT.

The table lists this clonotype with a few counts. The rearrangement joins TRBV4-1 to TRBJ2-1; D remains ambiguous. Trimming removed 1 base from V and 0 bases from J, with 7 bases in between. The germline CDR1 and CDR2 sequences are MGHRA and YSYEKL. This CDR3 region has 15 residues. The CDR3 is CASSQAMSSYNEQFF. CDR3 nucleotide sequence: TGCGCCAGCAGCCAAGCTATGAGCTCCTACAATGAGCAGTTCTTC.

This clonotype was observed a handful of times. The chain uses TRBV7-2 and TRBJ1-2; possible D gene TRBD1, 5 bases. From germline, CDR1 is SGHTA and CDR2 FQGNSA. The V gene lost 3 bases and the J gene lost 3 bases, with 14 bases spanning the gap. This CDR3 is 15 amino acids long. This CDR3 is CASSFLPGTDYGYTF. In DNA form, the CDR3 reads TGTGCCAGCAGCTTTCTACCGGGGACGGACTATGGCTACACCTTC.

This clonotype occurred a few times. The chain recombines TRBV29-1 with TRBJ1-1; 8 positions match TRBD1. Germline values: CDR1 SQVTM, CDR2 ANQGSEA. The CDR3 contains 12 residues. The ends lost 7 bases at V and 2 bases at J; junction bases unmatched: 3. The chain's CDR3 is CSGGQVNTEAFF. The CDR3 DNA sequence: TGCAGCGGGGGACAGGTAAACACTGAAGCTTTCTTT.

Only one count was recorded for this clonotype. The chain employs TRBV29-1 and TRBJ1-2; possibly TRBD1 for D (5 bases). This CDR3 has 14 amino acids. V was cut by 5 bases and J by 6 bases, with 19 bases left in between. Germline loops: CDR1 SQVTM, CDR2 ANQGSEA. CDR3 nucleotides: TGCAGCGTTCCCTATCAAGGAGGGGCAGATGGCTACACCTTC. This gives the protein CSVPYQGGADGYTF.

The J gene is TRBJ2-3, the V gene TRBV20-1, with 13 bases aligning to TRBD2. V lost 6 bases and J lost 5; bases outside the gene matches: 11. CDR3 length: 16 residues. Germline V gene lookup returns CDR1 DFQATT and CDR2 SNEGSKA (reference sequence). CDR3 sequence reads: CSAKVLAGGPVDTQYF. The CDR3 region has the DNA TGCAGTGCGAAAGTACTAGCGGGGGGGCCGGTAGATACGCAGTATTTT.

This clonotype occurred once. The rearrangement links TRBV6-2 or TRBV6-3 to TRBJ1-1, with a weak D call TRBD1 (5 bases). The CDR3 consists of 13 residues. Germline CDR1 is MNHEY and CDR2 is SVGEGT. V lost 6 bases and J 9 bases, leaving 17 bases between the germline ends. The CDR3: CASSTLLQGKAFF. CDR3 DNA: TGTGCCAGCAGCACACTCCTCCAGGGAAAAGCTTTCTTT.

At least ten counts were recorded for this clonotype. The gene calls are TRBV7-9 and TRBJ1-2; D possibly corresponds to TRBD1 (6 bases). Germline values: CDR1 SEHNR, CDR2 FQNEAQ (reference sequence). The CDR3 contains 16 residues. V was trimmed by 7 bases and J by 4 bases, leaving 22 bases between them. The CDR3 sequence is CASTDTDSSVSYGYTF. CDR3 nucleotides: TGTGCCAGCACCGATACGGACAGCAGCGTATCCTATGGCTACACCTTC.

This clonotype was seen only a few times. The genes are TRBV6-2 or TRBV6-3 and TRBJ2-5, with D unclear. CDR1 is MNHEY, CDR2 SVGEGT, per germline. The CDR3 is made up of 13 amino acids. V gave up 2 bases and J gave up 7 bases, with 11 bases separating them. Here the CDR3 reads CASSYGSPGTQYF. The CDR3 nucleotides read TGTGCCAGCAGTTACGGGTCCCCTGGGACCCAGTACTTC.

The genes are TRBV11-2 and TRBJ2-7; 9 bases line up with TRBD1. This CDR3 is 14 amino acids long. The germline gives CDR1 SGHAT, CDR2 FQNNGV. The chain's CDR3 is CANSSGTGSYEQYV. As DNA, the CDR3 is TGTGCCAACAGCTCCGGGACAGGGTCCTACGAGCAGTACGTC.